The 10 T cell receptor beta chains listed next were all sequenced from one sample in a study of T cells in localized non-small cell lung cancer. The method was immunoSEQ multiplex PCR; TCRdb's version includes in-frame clones alone and lacks a portion of them. The data show about 59,000 clones, over 85% seen once. Sequences were derived from peripheral blood, sampled before any cancer treatment. These TCRs come from a man aged 40 to 69 with stage I squamous cell lung carcinoma.

The rearrangement uses TRBV27 and TRBJ1-6; D gene uncertain. V lost 3 bases, J lost 9 bases, and 15 bases lay in between. The CDR3 spans 15 residues. Germline CDR1 MNHEY, CDR2 SMNVEV (reference sequence). CDR3 sequence: CASSFRGSLTSPLHF. The CDR3 DNA follows: TGTGCCAGCAGTTTCCGGGGTTCGCTGACTTCACCCCTCCACTTT.

V and J are TRBV18 and TRBJ2-3; D remains unclear. Trimming cost V 5 bases and J 2 bases, with 14 bases left between them. Germline CDR1 KGHSH, CDR2 LQKENI. This CDR3 region has 15 residues. CDR3: CASSITATDTDTQYF. In DNA, the CDR3 is TGTGCCAGCTCAATTACAGCTACTGACACAGATACGCAGTATTTT.

This chain links TRBV6-5 with TRBJ1-1, with 7 nucleotides matching TRBD1. Germline lookup yields CDR1 MNHEY and CDR2 SVGAGI. CDR3 length: 13 amino acids. V shed 4 bases, J shed 7 bases, and the junction held 6 bases outside the gene matches. CDR3 DNA: TGTGCCAGCAGTTTCAGGGGGTGGAATGAAGCTTTCTTT. It yields the protein CASSFRGWNEAFF.

The DNA of the CDR3 is TGTGCCTGGACCTTGGGACAGTCCTACAATGAGCAGTTCTTC. It is translated as CAWTLGQSYNEQFF. The gene calls are TRBV30 and TRBJ2-1; 7 positions match TRBD1. Losses at the gene ends were 4 bases for V and 1 base for J; bases not matched to a gene: 4. The CDR3 is made up of 14 amino acids. Germline loops: CDR1 GTSNPN, CDR2 SVGIG (reference sequence).

This clone was detected only once. V is TRBV29-1 and J is TRBJ2-7; 9 nucleotides line up with TRBD1. J was trimmed by 3 bases and V by 4 bases; bases with no gene match: 4. Germline lookup yields CDR1 SQVTM and CDR2 ANQGSEA. The CDR3 extends over 13 amino acids. The CDR3 bases are TGCAGCGTTGCGGACAGGGGCTTCTACGAGCAGTACTTC. It translates to CSVADRGFYEQYF.

The genes are TRBV19 and TRBJ2-2; D not resolved. This CDR3 is built from 15 residues. Trimming shortened V by 7 bases and J by 7 bases, and 19 bases separated the two germline ends. CDR1 and CDR2 from the germline V gene are LNHDA and SQIVND (reference sequence). The CDR3 sequence is CASILNPGSGGELFF. CDR3 DNA: TGTGCCAGTATTTTGAACCCGGGCTCGGGCGGGGAGCTGTTTTTT.

The J gene is TRBJ2-7, the V gene TRBV4-3; no clear D gene. Trimming shortened V by 0 bases and J by 3 bases, and 12 bases separated the two germline ends. This CDR3 region has 15 residues. The germline V gene has CDR1 LGHNA and CDR2 YSLEER. CDR3 DNA sequence: TGCGCCAGCAGCCAAGATCCTGCGGCCTACTACGAGCAGTACTTC. Its translation: CASSQDPAAYYEQYF.

The chain recombines TRBV5-5 with TRBJ2-7, with D perhaps matching TRBD2 (5 bases). CDR1 is SGHKS, CDR2 YYEKEE, per germline (reference sequence). There are 17 residues in the CDR3. V was shortened by 5 bases and J by 3 bases, with 24 bases between the two germline ends. This CDR3 is CASSVTGGLPNFYEQYF. For the CDR3, the DNA is TGTGCCAGCAGTGTAACGGGCGGGCTACCAAACTTCTACGAGCAGTACTTC.

The genes are TRBV5-1 and TRBJ1-4; TRBD1 matches at 9 bases. CDR1 is SGHRS and CDR2 is YFSETQ in the germline V gene. This CDR3 has 16 residues. The ends lost 4 bases at V and 5 bases at J; junction bases unmatched: 9. DNA for the CDR3: TGCGCCAGCAGCCCGGACCCCGGGACAGGGAATGAAAAACTGTTTTTT. Its translation is CASSPDPGTGNEKLFF.

This clone showed up just a few times. The chain links TRBV7-2 to TRBJ1-4, with D uncertain. Germline V gene lookup returns CDR1 SGHTA and CDR2 FQGNSA. The CDR3 is made up of 17 amino acids. Deletions cut 2 bases from V and 7 bases from J, with 20 bases between. The DNA of the CDR3 is TGTGCCAGCAGCTTAACATACGGGGTCGGGTCTGCTGAAAAACTGTTTTTT. Translation gives CASSLTYGVGSAEKLFF.